Listed below are T cell receptor beta chains from one sample, sequenced in a study of CD8 T cells in ankylosing spondylitis. TCRdb fed the 5' RACE reads into MiXCR, producing one record per CDR3 protein. The sample has 350,000 to 450,000 distinct CDR3 sequences, 20% to 25% seen once. The sequenced material came from blood, either unsorted or a sorted T cell fraction (not recorded which). The receptors shown here come from a male donor with ankylosing spondylitis or in good health (not recorded which). The CDR3 runs from the conserved cysteine through the conserved F or W. Fields, in order: V gene, clone size, D gene, J gene, CDR3 protein, CDR3 DNA. The D gene is left open where the match is weak. Only some rows state a clone size, as once, few, many or a class for expanded clones.

v_gene: TRBV5-6; abundance: .; d_gene: .; j_gene: TRBJ2-7; CDR3aa: CASSHGGGGYEQYF; CDR3nt: TGTGCCAGCAGCCACGGAGGGGGAGGGTACGAGCAGTACTTC
v_gene: TRBV20-1; abundance: .; d_gene: TRBD2; j_gene: TRBJ2-7; CDR3aa: CSVPAAGGNEQYF; CDR3nt: TGCAGTGTTCCTGCAGCGGGGGGAAACGAGCAGTACTTC
v_gene: TRBV10-3; abundance: few; d_gene: .; j_gene: TRBJ1-4; CDR3aa: CAIRAVTNEKLFF; CDR3nt: TGTGCCATCAGGGCGGTGACTAATGAAAAACTGTTTTTT
v_gene: TRBV6-5; abundance: few; d_gene: .; j_gene: TRBJ2-5; CDR3aa: CASSWQAQETQYF; CDR3nt: TGTGCCAGCAGTTGGCAGGCCCAAGAGACCCAGTACTTC
v_gene: TRBV6-5; abundance: .; d_gene: .; j_gene: TRBJ1-1; CDR3aa: CASSYPPGVNTEAFF; CDR3nt: TGTGCCAGCAGTTACCCACCGGGGGTTAACACTGAAGCTTTCTTT
v_gene: TRBV12-3/TRBV12-4; abundance: few; d_gene: TRBD2; j_gene: TRBJ2-5; CDR3aa: CASSHGTSGRETQYF; CDR3nt: TGTGCCAGCAGTCACGGGACTAGCGGAAGAGAGACCCAGTACTTC
v_gene: TRBV7-9; abundance: few; d_gene: TRBD1; j_gene: TRBJ1-4; CDR3aa: CASSHLDRANEKLFF; CDR3nt: TGTGCCAGCAGCCATTTGGACAGGGCTAATGAAAAACTGTTTTTT
v_gene: TRBV7-8; abundance: .; d_gene: .; j_gene: TRBJ2-1; CDR3aa: CASNEGQVSYNEQFF; CDR3nt: TGTGCCAGCAACGAAGGACAAGTCTCCTACAATGAGCAGTTCTTC
v_gene: TRBV4-1; abundance: .; d_gene: .; j_gene: TRBJ2-3; CDR3aa: CASSREQGEDTQYF; CDR3nt: TGCGCCAGCAGCCGCGAACAGGGAGAAGATACGCAGTATTTT
v_gene: TRBV4-1; abundance: few; d_gene: TRBD2; j_gene: TRBJ2-5; CDR3aa: CASSQDEAGVKETQYF; CDR3nt: TGCGCCAGCAGCCAAGATGAGGCGGGGGTCAAAGAGACCCAGTACTTC
v_gene: TRBV29-1; abundance: few; d_gene: .; j_gene: TRBJ2-5; CDR3aa: CSVEDRQETQYF; CDR3nt: TGCAGCGTTGAAGACAGACAAGAGACCCAGTACTTC
v_gene: TRBV6-1; abundance: .; d_gene: .; j_gene: TRBJ1-6; CDR3aa: CATAVQVGDNSPLHF; CDR3nt: TGTGCCACCGCGGTACAGGTGGGGGATAATTCACCCCTCCACTTT
v_gene: TRBV30; abundance: .; d_gene: .; j_gene: TRBJ2-1; CDR3aa: CAWRGWSYNEQFF; CDR3nt: TGTGCCTGGAGGGGGTGGTCCTACAATGAGCAGTTCTTC
v_gene: TRBV20-1; abundance: .; d_gene: TRBD2; j_gene: TRBJ2-2; CDR3aa: CSARLRGGSNTGELFF; CDR3nt: TGCAGTGCTAGATTGCGGGGGGGCAGCAACACCGGGGAGCTGTTTTTT
v_gene: TRBV20-1; abundance: .; d_gene: TRBD1; j_gene: TRBJ2-7; CDR3aa: CSAGEQGRLSYEQYF; CDR3nt: TGCAGTGCAGGCGAACAGGGGCGACTCTCCTACGAGCAGTACTTC